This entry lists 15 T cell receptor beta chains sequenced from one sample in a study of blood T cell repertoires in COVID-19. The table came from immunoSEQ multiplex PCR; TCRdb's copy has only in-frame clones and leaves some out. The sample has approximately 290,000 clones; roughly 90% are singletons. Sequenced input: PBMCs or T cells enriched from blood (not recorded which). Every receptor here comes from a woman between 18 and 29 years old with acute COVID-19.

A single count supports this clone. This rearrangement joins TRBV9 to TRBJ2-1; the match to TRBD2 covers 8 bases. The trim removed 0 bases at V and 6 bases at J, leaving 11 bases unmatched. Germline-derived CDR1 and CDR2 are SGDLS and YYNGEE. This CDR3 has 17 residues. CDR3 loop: CASSVDFSGNRGNEQFF. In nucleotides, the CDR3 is TGTGCCAGCAGCGTAGATTTTAGCGGGAACCGGGGCAATGAGCAGTTCTTC.

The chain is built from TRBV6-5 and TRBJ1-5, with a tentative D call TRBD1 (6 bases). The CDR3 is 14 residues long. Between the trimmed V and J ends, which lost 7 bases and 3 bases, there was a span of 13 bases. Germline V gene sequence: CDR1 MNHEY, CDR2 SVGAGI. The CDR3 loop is CASTWTEYNQPQHF. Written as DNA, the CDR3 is TGTGCCAGCACTTGGACAGAATACAATCAGCCCCAGCATTTT.

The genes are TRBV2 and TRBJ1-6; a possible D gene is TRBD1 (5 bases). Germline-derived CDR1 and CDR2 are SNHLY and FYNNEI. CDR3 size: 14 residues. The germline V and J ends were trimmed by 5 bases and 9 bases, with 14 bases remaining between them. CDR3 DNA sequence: TGTGCCAGCAGTTCGGACGGGGGAAGTTCACCCCTCCACTTT. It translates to CASSSDGGSSPLHF.

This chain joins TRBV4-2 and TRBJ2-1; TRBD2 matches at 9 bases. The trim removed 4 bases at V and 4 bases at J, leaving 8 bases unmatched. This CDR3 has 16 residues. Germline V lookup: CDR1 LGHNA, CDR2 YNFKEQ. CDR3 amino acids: CASSPLIAGGYNEQFF. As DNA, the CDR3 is TGTGCCAGCAGCCCGCTAATTGCGGGAGGGTACAATGAGCAGTTCTTC.

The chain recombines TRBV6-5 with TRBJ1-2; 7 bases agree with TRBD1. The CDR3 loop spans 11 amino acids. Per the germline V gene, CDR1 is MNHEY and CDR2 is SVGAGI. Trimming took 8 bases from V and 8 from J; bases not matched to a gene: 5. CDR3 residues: CASGTVGGYTF. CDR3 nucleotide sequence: TGTGCCAGCGGGACAGTCGGGGGCTACACCTTC.

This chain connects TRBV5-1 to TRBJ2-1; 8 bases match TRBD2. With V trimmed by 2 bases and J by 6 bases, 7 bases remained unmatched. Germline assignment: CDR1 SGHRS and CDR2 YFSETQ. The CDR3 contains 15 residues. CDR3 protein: CASSLWSGGGNEQFF. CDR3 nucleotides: TGCGCCAGCAGCTTATGGTCGGGAGGGGGCAATGAGCAGTTCTTC.

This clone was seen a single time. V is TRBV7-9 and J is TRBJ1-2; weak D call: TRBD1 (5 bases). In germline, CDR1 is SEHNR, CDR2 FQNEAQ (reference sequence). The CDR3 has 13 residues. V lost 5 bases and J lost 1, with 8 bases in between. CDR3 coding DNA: TGTGCCAGCAGCCCACAGGTTAACTATGGCTACACCTTC. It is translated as CASSPQVNYGYTF. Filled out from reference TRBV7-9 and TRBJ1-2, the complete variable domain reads DTGVSQNPRHKITKRGQNVTFRCDPISEHNRLYWYRQTLGQGPEFLTYFQNEAQLEKSRLLSDRFSAERPKGSFSTLEIQRTEQGDSAMYLCASSPQVNYGYTFGSGTRLTVV.

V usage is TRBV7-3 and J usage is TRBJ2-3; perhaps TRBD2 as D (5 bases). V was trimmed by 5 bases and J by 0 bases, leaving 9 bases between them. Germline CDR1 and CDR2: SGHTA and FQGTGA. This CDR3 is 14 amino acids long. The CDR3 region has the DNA TGTGCCAGCAGCCCTAGCTTGAGCACAGATACGCAGTATTTT. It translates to CASSPSLSTDTQYF.

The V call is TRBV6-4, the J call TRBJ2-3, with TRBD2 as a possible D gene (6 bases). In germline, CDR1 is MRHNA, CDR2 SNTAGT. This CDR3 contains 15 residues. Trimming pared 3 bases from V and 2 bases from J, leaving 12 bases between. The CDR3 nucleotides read TGTGCCAGCAGTGAAACGGCGGGGCTCACAGATACGCAGTATTTT. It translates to CASSETAGLTDTQYF.

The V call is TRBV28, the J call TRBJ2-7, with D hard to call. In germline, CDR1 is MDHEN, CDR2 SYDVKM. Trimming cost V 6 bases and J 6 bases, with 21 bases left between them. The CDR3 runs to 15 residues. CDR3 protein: CASSRAGSLASEQYF. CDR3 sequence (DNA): TGTGCCAGCAGCCGCGCCGGGTCCCTTGCTAGCGAGCAGTACTTC.

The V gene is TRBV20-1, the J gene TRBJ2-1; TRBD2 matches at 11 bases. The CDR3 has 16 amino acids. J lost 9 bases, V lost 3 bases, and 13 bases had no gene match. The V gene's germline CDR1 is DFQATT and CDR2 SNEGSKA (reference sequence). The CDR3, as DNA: TGCAGTGCTAGTATTAGCGGGAGGGGTGCATGGAGTGAGCAGTTCTTC. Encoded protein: CSASISGRGAWSEQFF.

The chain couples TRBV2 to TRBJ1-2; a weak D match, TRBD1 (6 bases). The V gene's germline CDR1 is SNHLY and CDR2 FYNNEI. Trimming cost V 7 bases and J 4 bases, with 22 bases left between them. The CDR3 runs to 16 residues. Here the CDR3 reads CASTFTPGVGTYGYTF. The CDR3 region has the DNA TGTGCCAGCACATTTACTCCAGGGGTGGGTACCTATGGCTACACCTTC.

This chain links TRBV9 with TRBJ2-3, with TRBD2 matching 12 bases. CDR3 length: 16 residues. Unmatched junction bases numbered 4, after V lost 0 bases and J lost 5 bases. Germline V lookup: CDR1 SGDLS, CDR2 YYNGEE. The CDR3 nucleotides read TGTGCCAGCAGCGTAGCTAGCGGGAGGGCCATAGATACGCAGTATTTT. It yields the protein CASSVASGRAIDTQYF.

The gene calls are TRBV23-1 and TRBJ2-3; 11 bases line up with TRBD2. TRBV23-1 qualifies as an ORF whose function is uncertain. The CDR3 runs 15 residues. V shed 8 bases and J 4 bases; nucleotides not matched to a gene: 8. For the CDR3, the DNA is TGCGCCAGCCGGCGAACTAGCGGGAGCCCAGATACGCAGTATTTT. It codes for CASRRTSGSPDTQYF.

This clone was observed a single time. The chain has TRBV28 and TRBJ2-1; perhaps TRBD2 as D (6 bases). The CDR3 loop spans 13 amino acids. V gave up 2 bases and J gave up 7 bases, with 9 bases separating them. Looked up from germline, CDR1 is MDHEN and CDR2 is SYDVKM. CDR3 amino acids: CASSLVGGNEQFF. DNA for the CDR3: TGTGCCAGCAGTTTAGTCGGGGGAAATGAGCAGTTCTTC.